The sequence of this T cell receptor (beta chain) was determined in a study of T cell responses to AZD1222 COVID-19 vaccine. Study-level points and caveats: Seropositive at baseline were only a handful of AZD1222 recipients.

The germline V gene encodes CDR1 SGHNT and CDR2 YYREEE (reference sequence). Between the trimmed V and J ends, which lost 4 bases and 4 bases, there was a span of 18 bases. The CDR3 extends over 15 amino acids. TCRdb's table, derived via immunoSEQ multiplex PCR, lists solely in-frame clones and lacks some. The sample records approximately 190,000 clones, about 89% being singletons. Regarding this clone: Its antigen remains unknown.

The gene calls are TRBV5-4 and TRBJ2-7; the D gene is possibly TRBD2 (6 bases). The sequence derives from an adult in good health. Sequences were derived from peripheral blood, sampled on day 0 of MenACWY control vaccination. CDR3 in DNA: TGTGCCAGCAGCCCTGGGACTGACACAACGTACGAGCAGTACTTC. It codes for CASSPGTDTTYEQYF.